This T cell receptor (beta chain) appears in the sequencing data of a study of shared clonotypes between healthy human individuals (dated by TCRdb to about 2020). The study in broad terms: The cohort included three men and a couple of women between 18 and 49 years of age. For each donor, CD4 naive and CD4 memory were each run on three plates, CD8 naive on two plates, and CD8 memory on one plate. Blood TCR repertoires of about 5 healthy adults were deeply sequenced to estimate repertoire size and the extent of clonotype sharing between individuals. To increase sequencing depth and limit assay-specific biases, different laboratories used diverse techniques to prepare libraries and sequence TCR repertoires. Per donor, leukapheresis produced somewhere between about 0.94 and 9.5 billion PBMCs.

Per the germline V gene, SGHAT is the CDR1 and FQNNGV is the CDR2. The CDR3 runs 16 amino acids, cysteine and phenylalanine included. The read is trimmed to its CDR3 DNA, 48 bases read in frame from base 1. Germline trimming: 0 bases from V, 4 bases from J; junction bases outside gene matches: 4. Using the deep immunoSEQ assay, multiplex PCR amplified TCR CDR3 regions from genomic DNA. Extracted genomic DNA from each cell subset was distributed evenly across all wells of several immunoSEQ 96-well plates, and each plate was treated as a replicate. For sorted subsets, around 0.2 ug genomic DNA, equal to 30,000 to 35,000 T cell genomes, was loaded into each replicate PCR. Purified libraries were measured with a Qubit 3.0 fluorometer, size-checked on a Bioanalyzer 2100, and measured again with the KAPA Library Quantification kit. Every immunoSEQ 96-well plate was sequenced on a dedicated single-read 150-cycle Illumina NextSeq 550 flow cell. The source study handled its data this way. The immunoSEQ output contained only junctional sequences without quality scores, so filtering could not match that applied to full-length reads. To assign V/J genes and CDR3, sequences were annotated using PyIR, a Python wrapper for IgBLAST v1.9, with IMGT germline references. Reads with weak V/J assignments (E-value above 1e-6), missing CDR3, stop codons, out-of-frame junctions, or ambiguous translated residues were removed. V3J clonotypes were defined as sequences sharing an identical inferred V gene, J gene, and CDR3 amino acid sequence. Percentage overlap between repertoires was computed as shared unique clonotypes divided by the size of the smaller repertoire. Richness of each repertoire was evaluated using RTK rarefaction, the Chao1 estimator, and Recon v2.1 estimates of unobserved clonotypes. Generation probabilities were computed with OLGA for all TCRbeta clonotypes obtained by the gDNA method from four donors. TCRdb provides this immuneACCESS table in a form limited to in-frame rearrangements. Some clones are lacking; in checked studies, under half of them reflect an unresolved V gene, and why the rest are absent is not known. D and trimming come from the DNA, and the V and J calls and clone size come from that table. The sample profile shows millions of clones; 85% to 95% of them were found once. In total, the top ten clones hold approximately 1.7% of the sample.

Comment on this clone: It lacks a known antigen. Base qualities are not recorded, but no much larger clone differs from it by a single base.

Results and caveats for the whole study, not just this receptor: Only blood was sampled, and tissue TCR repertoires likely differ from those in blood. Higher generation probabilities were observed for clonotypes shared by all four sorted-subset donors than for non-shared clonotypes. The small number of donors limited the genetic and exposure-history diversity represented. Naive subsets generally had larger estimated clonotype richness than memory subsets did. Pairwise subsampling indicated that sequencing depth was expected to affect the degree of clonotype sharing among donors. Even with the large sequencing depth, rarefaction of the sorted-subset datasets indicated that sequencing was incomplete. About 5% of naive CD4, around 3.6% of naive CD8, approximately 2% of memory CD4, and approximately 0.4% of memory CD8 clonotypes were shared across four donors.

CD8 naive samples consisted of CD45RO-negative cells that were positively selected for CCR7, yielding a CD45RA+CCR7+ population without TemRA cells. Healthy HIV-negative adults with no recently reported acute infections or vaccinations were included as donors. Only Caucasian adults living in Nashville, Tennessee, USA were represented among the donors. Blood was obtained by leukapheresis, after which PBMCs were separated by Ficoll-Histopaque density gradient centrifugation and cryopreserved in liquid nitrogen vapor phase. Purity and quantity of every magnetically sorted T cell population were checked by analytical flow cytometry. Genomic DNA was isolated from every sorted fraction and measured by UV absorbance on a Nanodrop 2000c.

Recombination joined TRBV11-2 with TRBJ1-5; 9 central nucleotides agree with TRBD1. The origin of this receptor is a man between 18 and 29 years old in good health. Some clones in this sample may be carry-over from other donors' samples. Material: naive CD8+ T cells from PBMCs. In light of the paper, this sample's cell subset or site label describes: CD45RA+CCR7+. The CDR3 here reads CASSLDYGTGNQPQHF. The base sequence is TGTGCCAGCAGCTTAGATTATGGGACAGGGAATCAGCCCCAGCATTTT.